Below are 23 T cell receptor beta chains sequenced from a single sample in a study of shared T cell receptors in the human thymus. Sequenced by immunoSEQ multiplex PCR; TCRdb stores in-frame clones only, minus some. The sample lists hundreds of thousands of clones, roughly 86% occurring once. A further study also used this sample, focusing on human thymus T cells.

Sequencing was performed on thymocytes. Source of these receptors: a boy in the first two years of life with a congenital heart defect.

The rearrangement uses TRBV14 and TRBJ2-5, with D perhaps TRBD1 (5 bases). This CDR3 has 16 amino acids. V was trimmed by 1 base and J by 2 bases, leaving 14 bases between them. Looked up from germline, CDR1 is SGHDN and CDR2 is FVKESK. The CDR3 nucleotides are TGTGCCAGCAGCCAAGTTGGGTCAGGGTCACAAGAGACCCAGTACTTC. This gives the protein CASSQVGSGSQETQYF.

This clone was picked up one time. The gene calls are TRBV5-6 and TRBJ2-2; D is perhaps TRBD2 (7 bases). Germline loops: CDR1 SGHDT, CDR2 YYEEEE. The CDR3 covers 15 residues. Trimming shortened V by 4 bases and J by 5 bases, and 15 bases separated the two germline ends. CDR3 bases: TGTGCCAGCAGCGACCACAGGGAGGGGACCGGGGAGCTGTTTTTT. This gives the protein CASSDHREGTGELFF.

The gene calls are TRBV7-2 and TRBJ2-7, with D maybe TRBD1 (7 bases). Germline loops: CDR1 SGHTA, CDR2 FQGNSA. CDR3 size: 16 residues. Trimming took off 5 bases at V and 2 bases at J, with 19 bases between the two ends. The CDR3 is CASSGEQQGRPYEQYF. CDR3 DNA sequence: TGTGCCAGCAGCGGAGAACAACAGGGGAGGCCCTACGAGCAGTACTTC.

The gene calls are TRBV7-6 and TRBJ2-7; 10 bases line up with TRBD1. CDR1 and CDR2 from the germline V gene are SGHVS and FNYEAQ. The CDR3 is 15 amino acids. V was clipped by 3 bases and J by 5 bases; unmatched bases: 7. The CDR3 sequence is CASSLRGTGVNEQYF. The CDR3 DNA sequence: TGTGCCAGCAGCTTGCGGGGGACAGGGGTTAACGAGCAGTACTTC.

The genes are TRBV5-1 and TRBJ1-1; weak D call: TRBD1 (6 bases). V was pared by 0 bases and J by 1 base, with 10 bases between. From germline, CDR1 is SGHRS and CDR2 YFSETQ. The CDR3 is 15 residues long. The CDR3 DNA follows: TGCGCCAGCAGCTTGGAGGGGACAACGAACACTGAAGCTTTCTTT. Translation gives CASSLEGTTNTEAFF.

The V and J genes are TRBV28 and TRBJ2-3; 8 bases line up with TRBD1. The CDR3 contains 15 residues. V shed 5 bases and J 0 bases; nucleotides not matched to a gene: 4. Germline CDR1 is MDHEN and CDR2 is SYDVKM. DNA of the CDR3: TGTGCCAGCAGTCCCCGACAGGGGAGCACAGATACGCAGTATTTT. It encodes CASSPRQGSTDTQYF.

This sequence joins TRBV27 and TRBJ2-1, with D perhaps TRBD2 (6 bases). This CDR3 spans 22 amino acids. V lost 6 bases, J lost 0 bases, and 33 bases lay in between. CDR1 MNHEY and CDR2 SMNVEV come from the germline V gene (reference sequence). The CDR3 DNA reads TGTGCCAGCAGCCTACTTCAATCGCGGGACTCCAATAAGACAAGCTCCTACAATGAGCAGTTCTTC. Protein product: CASSLLQSRDSNKTSSYNEQFF.

This clone was seen only a few times. The chain joins TRBV9 to TRBJ2-1, with TRBD2 identical over 10 bases. The CDR3 contains 16 residues. The trim removed 4 bases at V and 8 bases at J, leaving 12 bases unmatched. Germline assignment: CDR1 SGDLS and CDR2 YYNGEE. The CDR3 DNA is TGTGCCAGCAGCCCCGAGACTAGCGGGTTCCTCGATGAGCAGTTCTTC. Its translation: CASSPETSGFLDEQFF.

V usage is TRBV4-2 and J usage is TRBJ2-4; no clear D. V lost 0 bases and J lost 4, with 16 bases in between. This CDR3 region has 17 residues. CDR1 is LGHNA and CDR2 is YNFKEQ in the germline V gene. The CDR3 here is CASSQELRSPTKNIQYF. CDR3 coding DNA: TGTGCCAGCAGCCAAGAGCTGCGGAGCCCCACGAAAAACATTCAGTACTTC.

The chain uses TRBV30 and TRBJ2-5; D call uncertain. V gave up 0 bases and J gave up 2 bases, with 7 bases separating them. CDR1 is GTSNPN, CDR2 SVGIG, per germline (reference sequence). This CDR3 has 13 residues. CDR3 DNA: TGTGCCTGGAGTGTAACCAGACAAGAGACCCAGTACTTC. Residues: CAWSVTRQETQYF.

In DNA form, the CDR3 reads TGTGCCAGCAGTCTGAACTTCCCGAACACTGAAGCTTTCTTT. This codes for CASSLNFPNTEAFF. The J gene is TRBJ1-1, the V gene TRBV7-9; no definite D call. Looked up from germline, CDR1 is SEHNR and CDR2 is FQNEAQ (reference sequence). The germline V and J ends were trimmed by 6 bases and 1 base, with 12 bases remaining between them. The CDR3 sequence is 14 residues long.

V usage is TRBV6-5 and J usage is TRBJ1-1; D call uncertain. Per germline, CDR1 MNHEY and CDR2 SVGAGI. Deletions cut 1 base from V and 6 bases from J, with 15 bases between. CDR3 length equals 15 residues. This chain's CDR3 is CASSYYAVEVAEAFF. In nucleotides, the CDR3 is TGTGCCAGCAGTTACTACGCAGTTGAGGTTGCTGAAGCTTTCTTT.

The chain carries TRBV29-1 and TRBJ1-6, with 7 bases matching TRBD1. The CDR3 has 15 residues. V lost 1 base and J lost 5; bases outside the gene matches: 5. CDR1 and CDR2 from the germline V gene are SQVTM and ANQGSEA. CDR3 amino acids: CSVEVFRGHNSPLHF. As DNA, the CDR3 is TGCAGCGTTGAAGTCTTTAGGGGGCATAATTCACCCCTCCACTTT. Looking up the rest from reference TRBV29-1 and TRBJ1-6 gives the full variable domain: SAVISQKPSRDICQRGTSLTIQCQVDSQVTMMFWYRQQPGQSLTLIATANQGSEATYESGFVIDKFPISRPNLTFSTLTVSNMSPEDSSIYLCSVEVFRGHNSPLHFGNGTRLTVT.

The chain has TRBV5-1 and TRBJ2-3; 10 bases are a match to TRBD1. CDR1 and CDR2 from the germline V gene are SGHRS and YFSETQ. The CDR3 totals 17 residues. V shed 0 bases and J 6 bases; nucleotides not matched to a gene: 10. The CDR3 sequence: CASSLVPLGQGSDTQYF. In DNA form, the CDR3 reads TGCGCCAGCAGCTTGGTCCCCTTGGGACAGGGGTCGGATACGCAGTATTTT.

This chain uses TRBV19 with TRBJ1-3; D perhaps matches TRBD1 (5 bases). CDR3 length: 17 amino acids. The V gene lost 4 bases and the J gene lost 1 base, with 17 bases spanning the gap. The germline CDR1 and CDR2 sequences are LNHDA and SQIVND (reference sequence). CDR3 bases: TGTGCCAGTAGTACCTCCCTGGCAGGGCGGTCTGGAAACACCATATATTTT. Translated: CASSTSLAGRSGNTIYF.

This clone was seen a few times. V usage is TRBV14 and J usage is TRBJ2-1; no clear D. V shed 3 bases and J shed 8 bases, with 8 bases lying between them. The length of the CDR3 is 12 residues. The germline V gene encodes CDR1 SGHDN and CDR2 FVKESK. The CDR3 DNA is TGTGCCAGCAGCCATCTTTCGGATGAGCAGTTCTTC. It is translated as CASSHLSDEQFF.

This clone turned up a few times. This chain connects TRBV12-5 to TRBJ2-7; 7 bases match TRBD1. The CDR3 is made up of 11 amino acids. Trimming at V came to 5 bases and at J to 8 bases, leaving 3 bases not matched to a gene. The germline gives CDR1 LGHNT, CDR2 FRNRAP. Written as DNA, the CDR3 is TGTGCTAGTGGTAAGGGGGCGAAGCAGTACTTC. Protein: CASGKGAKQYF.

The rearrangement uses TRBV27 and TRBJ2-3; TRBD1 is a possible D gene (6 bases). Germline V lookup: CDR1 MNHEY, CDR2 SMNVEV (reference sequence). The V end was cut by 4 bases, the J end by 4 bases, with 15 bases between. The CDR3 extends over 15 amino acids. The CDR3 bases are TGTGCCAGCAGTTCGGAGAACAGGGCCCCAGATACGCAGTATTTT. This translates into CASSSENRAPDTQYF.

The chain links TRBV28 to TRBJ1-1, with TRBD1 matching 10 bases. The V segment lost 2 bases and the J segment 2 bases; nucleotides outside the gene matches: 5. Germline CDR1 reads MDHEN; CDR2 reads SYDVKM. This CDR3 contains 16 residues. The CDR3 is CASSLVGQGKNTEAFF. The CDR3 nucleotides read TGTGCCAGCAGTTTAGTGGGACAGGGGAAAAACACTGAAGCTTTCTTT.

The chain uses TRBV4-3 and TRBJ2-6, with D perhaps matching TRBD2 (5 bases). Germline CDR1 and CDR2: LGHNA and YSLEER. V lost 1 base and J lost 1, with 11 bases in between. The CDR3 is 17 residues long. The CDR3 is CASSQVRALSGANVLTF. The CDR3 DNA follows: TGCGCCAGCAGCCAAGTGAGGGCCCTGTCTGGGGCCAACGTCCTGACTTTC.

The V call is TRBV20-1, the J call TRBJ2-1; D is uncertain. The CDR3 totals 10 residues. CDR1 is DFQATT, CDR2 SNEGSKA, per germline (reference sequence). The CDR3 DNA sequence: TGCAGCCTTTACTACAATGAGCAGTTCTTC. Translated: CSLYYNEQFF.

This chain uses TRBV4-2 with TRBJ2-3; a weak D match, TRBD1 (6 bases). This CDR3 is built from 20 residues. Germline values: CDR1 LGHNA, CDR2 YNFKEQ. V lost 0 bases and J 1 base, leaving 23 bases between the germline ends. This CDR3 is CASSQDRGLQPSTGTDTQYF. CDR3 coding DNA: TGTGCCAGCAGCCAAGACAGGGGCCTCCAGCCCTCCACGGGCACAGATACGCAGTATTTT.

The rearrangement uses TRBV29-1 and TRBJ2-3; TRBD2 agrees at 8 bases. Germline V gives CDR1 SQVTM, CDR2 ANQGSEA. The CDR3 is 17 residues long. J gave up 0 bases and V 4 bases, and 12 bases lay outside the gene matches. This CDR3 reads CSVGVGGGTFSTDTQYF. CDR3 bases: TGCAGCGTTGGGGTCGGGGGGGGAACTTTTAGCACAGATACGCAGTATTTT.